This entry lists 27 T cell receptor beta chains sequenced from one sample in a study of blood T cell repertoires in COVID-19. Using immunoSEQ multiplex PCR, the repertoire was profiled, and TCRdb retains in-frame clones only, with some absent. This sample has about 170,000 clones; about 80% occur once, and the top ten carry 15% to 20%. Source material: PBMCs or T cells enriched from blood (not recorded which). Receptors originate from a woman aged 70-85 years in a cohort exposed to, infected with or recovered from COVID-19 (not recorded which).

The rearrangement links TRBV11-3 to TRBJ1-2; 7 nucleotides line up with TRBD1. The germline V gene has CDR1 SGHNT and CDR2 YENEEA. The CDR3 runs 18 residues. Losses at the gene ends were 2 bases for V and 6 bases for J; bases not matched to a gene: 18. Here the CDR3 reads CASSLNPTRQGSSHGYTF. The CDR3 region has the DNA TGTGCCAGCAGCTTAAACCCGACACGACAGGGATCTTCACATGGCTACACCTTC.

The chain recombines TRBV2 with TRBJ1-1, with D perhaps TRBD1 (5 bases). The V and J ends lost 3 bases and 2 bases respectively, with 10 bases between them. Germline V CDR1 and CDR2: SNHLY, FYNNEI. The CDR3 length is 14 residues. The CDR3 coding sequence is TGTGCCAGCAGTGATGGGCAGGGTAACACTGAAGCTTTCTTT. As protein: CASSDGQGNTEAFF.

The chain uses TRBV12-3 or TRBV12-4 and TRBJ1-1; no clear D. The CDR3 is 13 amino acids. Trimming took 2 bases from V and 5 from J, leaving 9 bases between them. CDR3 bases: TGTGCCAGCAGTTTAAACATCCTGACTGAAGCTTTCTTT. It encodes CASSLNILTEAFF.

This clone has more than one count but fewer than ten. As DNA, the CDR3 is TGTGCCAGCAGCTTAAGGGGCGGGGCAGATTTGGGCAATCAGCCCCAGCATTTT. Translated, it gives CASSLRGGADLGNQPQHF. This chain joins TRBV7-2 and TRBJ1-5, with D possibly TRBD1 on 5 matching bases. Germline V gives CDR1 SGHTA, CDR2 FQGNSA. The CDR3 runs to 18 residues. With 2 bases removed from V and 2 bases from J, the gap between germline ends came to 19 bases.

CDR3 sequence (DNA): TGTGCCAGCAGCCAGGACGCAGGGGTCTATGGCTACACCTTC. Translated: CASSQDAGVYGYTF. The J gene is TRBJ1-2, the V gene TRBV3-1 (or the pseudogene TRBV3-2); a weak D match, TRBD1 (6 bases). Between the trimmed V and J ends, which lost 3 bases and 4 bases, there was a span of 12 bases. CDR1 is LGHDT, CDR2 YNNKEL, per germline (reference sequence). CDR3 size: 14 residues.

This chain uses TRBV7-2 with TRBJ2-1; 10 nucleotides align to TRBD1. CDR3 length: 13 amino acids. The J segment lost 8 bases and the V segment lost 5 bases, leaving 3 bases of the junction unmatched. CDR1 and CDR2 from the germline V gene are SGHTA and FQGNSA. For the CDR3, the DNA is TGTGCCAGCAGCAGGGACAGGGGACATGAGCAGTTCTTC. It is translated as CASSRDRGHEQFF.

This chain links TRBV18 with TRBJ2-5; D not certain. This CDR3 has 14 amino acids. V lost 2 bases to trimming and J lost 1 base, with 8 bases between them. CDR1 is KGHSH and CDR2 is LQKENI in the germline V gene. CDR3 DNA: TGTGCCAGCTCACCAAGGAACAGCCAAGAGACCCAGTACTTC. Protein product: CASSPRNSQETQYF.

J is TRBJ1-4 and V is TRBV28, with 7 bases lining up with TRBD1. Germline V gives CDR1 MDHEN, CDR2 SYDVKM. This CDR3 has 15 residues. Trimming removed 6 bases from V and 0 bases from J; junction bases left unmatched: 4. The CDR3 sequence is CASRDQGATNEKLFF. CDR3 DNA sequence: TGTGCCAGCAGAGATCAGGGGGCAACTAATGAAAAACTGTTTTTT.

In its sample, this clone is large. The rearrangement links TRBV11-2 to TRBJ2-1; no firm D call. Between the trimmed V and J ends, which lost 5 bases and 4 bases, there was a span of 3 bases. CDR1 and CDR2 (germline): SGHAT, FQNNGV. The CDR3 covers 11 residues. The chain's CDR3 is CASSHYNEQFF. As DNA, the CDR3 is TGTGCCAGCAGCCATTACAATGAGCAGTTCTTC.

This clone was counted many times. The chain links TRBV7-6 to TRBJ1-6; no clear D. Germline V gene lookup returns CDR1 SGHVS and CDR2 FNYEAQ. Between the trimmed V and J ends, which lost 3 bases and 5 bases, there was a span of 11 bases. CDR3 length: 15 residues. The CDR3 is CASSFNLRNNSPLHF. The CDR3 DNA is TGTGCCAGCAGCTTCAATTTGCGGAATAATTCACCCCTCCACTTT.

This chain connects TRBV3-1 (or the pseudogene TRBV3-2) to TRBJ2-3, with D perhaps TRBD1 (6 bases). CDR3 length: 15 amino acids. Germline values: CDR1 LGHDT, CDR2 YNNKEL (reference sequence). Trimming took off 3 bases at V and 0 bases at J, with 10 bases between the two ends. Here the CDR3 reads CASSHRGHSTDTQYF. The CDR3 DNA reads as TGTGCCAGCAGCCACCGGGGACACAGCACAGATACGCAGTATTTT.

The chain employs TRBV5-1 and TRBJ2-5; 7 bases map to TRBD1. Per germline, CDR1 SGHRS and CDR2 YFSETQ. This CDR3 comprises 15 residues. With 0 bases clipped from V and 3 bases from J, the junction kept 5 bases outside the gene matches. The CDR3 nucleotides read TGCGCCAGCAGCTTGGCCGCCGGGACAGAAGAGACCCAGTACTTC. It codes for CASSLAAGTEETQYF.

The rearrangement links TRBV9 to TRBJ2-5, with 9 positions matching TRBD2. With 3 bases clipped from V and 2 bases from J, the junction kept 8 bases outside the gene matches. This CDR3 spans 16 amino acids. Germline-derived CDR1 and CDR2 are SGDLS and YYNGEE. The CDR3 spells CASSAVLAGVQETQYF. The CDR3 DNA reads as TGTGCCAGCAGCGCTGTTTTAGCGGGAGTGCAAGAGACCCAGTACTTC.

The gene calls are TRBV6-5 and TRBJ2-7; possibly TRBD1 for D (6 bases). V was clipped by 6 bases and J by 1 base, with 16 bases between them. The CDR3 sequence is 15 residues long. Germline values: CDR1 MNHEY, CDR2 SVGAGI. This CDR3 reads CASSLITTGSYEQYF. CDR3 DNA sequence: TGTGCCAGCAGCCTCATAACCACAGGGTCCTACGAGCAGTACTTC.

The genes are TRBV3-1 (or the pseudogene TRBV3-2) and TRBJ2-7; the match to TRBD2 covers 11 bases. Looked up from germline, CDR1 is LGHDT and CDR2 is YNNKEL (reference sequence). Losses at the gene ends were 0 bases for V and 4 bases for J; bases not matched to a gene: 8. The length of the CDR3 is 17 residues. The CDR3 nucleotides read TGTGCCAGCAGCCAAGATCGGGCTAGCGGGAGGCAATACGAGCAGTACTTC. As protein: CASSQDRASGRQYEQYF.

The gene calls are TRBV5-1 and TRBJ2-5; a weak D match, TRBD2 (6 bases). Germline CDR1 reads SGHRS; CDR2 reads YFSETQ. V shed 2 bases and J shed 5 bases, with 13 bases lying between them. The CDR3 has 14 amino acids. CDR3 protein: CASSLIAGSETQYF. CDR3 coding DNA: TGCGCCAGCAGCTTAATTGCGGGAAGCGAGACCCAGTACTTC.

The chain couples TRBV28 to TRBJ2-1, with D possibly being TRBD2 (6 bases). Germline V gives CDR1 MDHEN, CDR2 SYDVKM. CDR3 length equals 14 residues. Trimming removed 4 bases from V and 9 bases from J, with 16 bases in between. The DNA of the CDR3 is TGTGCCAGCAGTTCAGCGGGTAGAGGATTTGAGCAGTTCTTC. The encoded protein is CASSSAGRGFEQFF.

This clone was seen only once. This chain links TRBV5-1 with TRBJ2-1; TRBD1 agrees at 7 bases. In germline, CDR1 is SGHRS, CDR2 YFSETQ. This CDR3 region has 12 residues. J gave up 9 bases and V 3 bases, and 3 bases lay outside the gene matches. The CDR3 spells CASSSRGFEQFF. The CDR3 DNA is TGCGCCAGCAGCTCCAGGGGGTTTGAGCAGTTCTTC.

The chain recombines TRBV28 with TRBJ1-2; 10 nucleotides agree with TRBD1. With V trimmed by 6 bases and J by 8 bases, 12 bases remained unmatched. Germline V gene sequence: CDR1 MDHEN, CDR2 SYDVKM. The CDR3 runs to 15 residues. As DNA, the CDR3 is TGTGCCAGCAGGCTGGACCCGGGACAGGGGAGGGGCTACACCTTC. This sequence encodes CASRLDPGQGRGYTF.

This chain links TRBV10-3 with TRBJ2-1; D is uncertain. The germline gives CDR1 ENHRY, CDR2 SYGVKD. Between the trimmed V and J ends, which lost 2 bases and 4 bases, there was a span of 9 bases. The CDR3 has 14 amino acids. CDR3 sequence (DNA): TGTGCCATCAGTGAGGGGCAACAATACAATGAGCAGTTCTTC. Protein product: CAISEGQQYNEQFF.

This clone was counted only a few times. The rearrangement links TRBV6-5 to TRBJ2-5; D perhaps matches TRBD1 (6 bases). CDR1 and CDR2 from the germline V gene are MNHEY and SVGAGI. This CDR3 region has 12 residues. The V gene lost 10 bases and the J gene lost 4 bases, with 13 bases spanning the gap. The CDR3 nucleotides are TGTGCCACCGAGGGGGTTCCAGAGACCCAGTACTTC. This gives the protein CATEGVPETQYF.

In its sample, this clone was seen once. The J gene is TRBJ1-2, the V gene TRBV27; D call uncertain. The V end lost 0 bases, the J end lost 4 bases, and 9 bases lay between the germline ends. From germline, CDR1 is MNHEY and CDR2 SMNVEV (reference sequence). CDR3 length: 14 amino acids. Here the CDR3 DNA reads TGTGCCAGCAGTTTATCGAGGACTTTCTATGGCTACACCTTC. It encodes CASSLSRTFYGYTF.

In this sample, this clone turned up a few times. The CDR3 loop reads CAWSTPFGTAYNEQFF. The CDR3, as DNA: TGTGCCTGGAGTACCCCGTTCGGGACAGCTTACAATGAGCAGTTCTTC. The chain joins TRBV30 to TRBJ2-1, with TRBD1 identical over 7 bases. Germline V gene data show CDR1 as GTSNPN and CDR2 as SVGIG (reference sequence). This CDR3 has 16 residues. J lost 4 bases, V lost 2 bases, and 11 bases had no gene match. Full variable domain (rest looked up from reference TRBV30 and TRBJ2-1): SQTIHQWPATLVQPVGSPLSLECTVEGTSNPNLYWYRQAAGRGLQLLFYSVGIGQISSEVPQNLSASRPQDRQFILSSKKLLLSDSGFYLCAWSTPFGTAYNEQFFGPGTRLTVL.

The rearrangement links TRBV12-3 or TRBV12-4 to TRBJ1-1; D not resolved. Trimming removed 3 bases from V and 7 bases from J, with 9 bases in between. This CDR3 contains 12 residues. Written as DNA, the CDR3 is TGTGCCAGCAGTTTTCTAGGAAATGAAGCTTTCTTT. Translating gives CASSFLGNEAFF.

This sequence joins TRBV7-9 and TRBJ2-2; D is perhaps TRBD1 (6 bases). The CDR3 contains 14 residues. V shed 2 bases and J shed 7 bases, with 11 bases lying between them. Germline V gene lookup returns CDR1 SEHNR and CDR2 FQNEAQ (reference sequence). CDR3 protein: CASSLYRAGGELFF. CDR3 DNA sequence: TGTGCCAGCAGCTTATACAGGGCCGGCGGGGAGCTGTTTTTT.

The chain links TRBV28 to TRBJ1-2; 7 nucleotides match TRBD1. Germline V lookup: CDR1 MDHEN, CDR2 SYDVKM. The CDR3 length is 15 residues. The junction had 7 bases not matched to a gene; V was cut back by 5 bases and J by 1 base. CDR3 nucleotide sequence: TGTGCCAGCAGTACCACGGGACAGATTAACTATGGCTACACCTTC. Protein: CASSTTGQINYGYTF.

The genes are TRBV28 and TRBJ1-2; D is perhaps TRBD1 (5 bases). V was pared by 4 bases and J by 6 bases, with 15 bases between. Germline CDR1 reads MDHEN; CDR2 reads SYDVKM. The CDR3 has 14 residues. The CDR3 sequence: CASSSGGKADGYTF. Written as DNA, the CDR3 is TGTGCCAGCAGTTCCGGGGGGAAAGCAGATGGCTACACCTTC.